The sequence of this T cell receptor beta chain was determined in a study of blood T cell repertoires in COVID-19. Study summary: Both acute and convalescent COVID-19 samples were obtained from the United States, Italy and Spain. PBMCs, B-cell-depleted T cells, or T cells provided the cDNA or gDNA that made up the material.

The V end was cut by 0 bases, the J end by 6 bases, with 18 bases between. Germline V gene lookup returns CDR1 MNHEY and CDR2 SMNVEV (reference sequence). The CDR3 is made up of 17 amino acids. This table comes from immunoSEQ multiplex PCR, and its TCRdb copy is limited to in-frame clones, with some not included. The sample lists 200,000 or so clones; under 90% were seen once. This TCR was sampled from a man aged 45 to 65 with acute or convalescent COVID-19. The chain has TRBV27 and TRBJ1-5; maybe TRBD1 (6 bases). Sequenced material: peripheral blood. CDR3 amino acids: CASSLSIPSGAGQPQHF. CDR3 nucleotides: TGTGCCAGCAGTTTATCGATCCCGTCAGGGGCGGGTCAGCCCCAGCATTTT.